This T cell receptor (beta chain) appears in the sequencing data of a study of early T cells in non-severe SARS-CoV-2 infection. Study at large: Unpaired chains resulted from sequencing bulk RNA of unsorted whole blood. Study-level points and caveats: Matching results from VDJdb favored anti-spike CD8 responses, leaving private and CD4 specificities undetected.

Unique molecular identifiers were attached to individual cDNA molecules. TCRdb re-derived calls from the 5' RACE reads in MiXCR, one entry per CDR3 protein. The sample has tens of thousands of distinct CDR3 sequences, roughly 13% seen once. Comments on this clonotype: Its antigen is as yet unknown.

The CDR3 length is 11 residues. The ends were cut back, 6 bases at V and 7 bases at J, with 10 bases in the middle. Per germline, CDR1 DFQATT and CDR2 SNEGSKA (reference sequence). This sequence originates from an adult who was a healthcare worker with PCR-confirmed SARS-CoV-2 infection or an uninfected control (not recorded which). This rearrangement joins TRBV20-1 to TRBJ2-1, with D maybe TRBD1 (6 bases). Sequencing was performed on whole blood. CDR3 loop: CSAPQGNEQFF. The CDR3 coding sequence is TGCAGTGCCCCCCAGGGGAATGAGCAGTTCTTC.